Presented here are 25 T cell receptor beta chains from one specimen sequenced in a study of control samples from healthy donors and cancer patients. Assay: immunoSEQ multiplex PCR; the TCRdb copy retains only in-frame clones and omits some. Altogether fewer than 200,000 clones are present, roughly nine tenths being singletons, with the ten largest covering more than 1.3%. The sequencing input was blood. These receptors originate from a man younger than 45 in good health.

The rearrangement joins TRBV5-5 to TRBJ1-2; weak D call: TRBD1 (5 bases). V lost 7 bases and J lost 10, with 14 bases in between. Germline CDR1 reads SGHKS; CDR2 reads YYEKEE (reference sequence). This CDR3 contains 11 residues. CDR3 in amino acids: CASETEGIYTF. The CDR3 nucleotides are TGTGCCAGCGAAACCGAGGGGATCTACACCTTC. Full variable domain (outside the CDR3, taken from reference TRBV5-5 and TRBJ1-2): DAGVTQSPTHLIKTRGQQVTLRCSPISGHKSVSWYQQVLGQGPQFIFQYYEKEERGRGNFPDRFSARQFPNYSSELNVNALLLGDSALYLCASETEGIYTFGSGTRLTVV.

The chain links TRBV7-6 to TRBJ2-1; TRBD2 matches at 10 bases. Germline V CDR1 and CDR2: SGHVS, FNYEAQ. With 1 base clipped from V and 6 bases from J, the junction kept 6 bases outside the gene matches. CDR3 length equals 16 residues. The CDR3 region is CASSLEASGGGNEQFF. CDR3 nucleotide sequence: TGTGCCAGCAGCTTAGAGGCTAGCGGGGGCGGCAATGAGCAGTTCTTC.

As to this clone: A read error may account for a junction end that differs from germline. This chain uses TRBV27 with TRBJ1-5; D is ambiguous. Germline CDR1 reads MNHEY; CDR2 reads SMNVEV (reference sequence). This CDR3 spans 12 amino acids. This CDR3 reads CAGSWGNQPQHF. CDR3 bases: TGTGCCGGCAGTTGGGGCAATCAGCCCCAGCATTTT.

The rearrangement uses TRBV7-9 and TRBJ2-3, with 8 bases that match TRBD2. From germline, CDR1 is SEHNR and CDR2 FQNEAQ (reference sequence). V shed 5 bases, J shed 4 bases, and the junction held 11 bases outside the gene matches. CDR3 size: 16 residues. DNA of the CDR3: TGTGCCAGCAGCCCCCTCATTAGCGGGGACTCAGATACGCAGTATTTT. Amino acids: CASSPLISGDSDTQYF.

The chain has TRBV7-7 and TRBJ2-2; 10 nucleotides align to TRBD2. The CDR3 loop spans 14 amino acids. After removal of 5 bases from V and 8 bases from J, the junction contained 5 bases not matched to a gene. CDR1 SSHAT and CDR2 FNYEAQ come from the germline V gene (reference sequence). For the CDR3, the DNA is TGTGCCAGCAGCCCCGGGACTAGCGAAGGGGAGCTGTTTTTT. Translated, it gives CASSPGTSEGELFF.

V usage is TRBV19 and J usage is TRBJ1-4; D gene unclear. The V end was cut by 7 bases, the J end by 7 bases, with 16 bases between. The length of the CDR3 is 14 residues. Germline loops: CDR1 LNHDA, CDR2 SQIVND (reference sequence). CDR3: CASIARWGGEKLFF. The CDR3 DNA reads as TGTGCCAGTATCGCGCGCTGGGGAGGTGAAAAACTGTTTTTT.

The rearrangement links TRBV6-5 to TRBJ2-7; unclear D gene. CDR1 and CDR2 from the germline V gene are MNHEY and SVGAGI. The CDR3 has 15 residues. V shed 6 bases and J shed 7 bases, with 22 bases lying between them. The CDR3 sequence: CASSRPPGALTEQYF. The CDR3 bases are TGTGCCAGCAGCCGCCCCCCGGGCGCCTTAACGGAGCAGTACTTC.

Turning to this clone: The sample carries other DNA sequences with the same CDR3. The gene calls are TRBV11-2 and TRBJ1-1, with D tentatively TRBD1 (6 bases). Germline V lookup: CDR1 SGHAT, CDR2 FQNNGV. The CDR3 runs 13 residues. Trimming took off 5 bases at V and 5 bases at J, with 12 bases between the two ends. The CDR3 nucleotides read TGTGCCAGCAGCCTAGTAGGGGGGACTGAAGCTTTCTTT. Translating it yields CASSLVGGTEAFF.

The chain combines TRBV5-1 with TRBJ2-4, with D perhaps matching TRBD1 or TRBD2 (5 bases each). Germline V gives CDR1 SGHRS, CDR2 YFSETQ. Trimming removed 4 bases from V and 3 bases from J, with 17 bases in between. This CDR3 is 16 amino acids long. The CDR3 sequence is CASSTHPGHDKNIQYF. In DNA, the CDR3 is TGCGCCAGCAGCACTCATCCGGGGCACGACAAAAACATTCAGTACTTC.

The V call is TRBV6-2 or TRBV6-3, the J call TRBJ1-2, with D unclear. Between the trimmed V and J ends, which lost 5 bases and 6 bases, there was a span of 16 bases. The germline CDR1 and CDR2 sequences are MNHEY and SVGEGT. The CDR3 covers 14 residues. The CDR3 DNA sequence: TGTGCCAGCAGTCCGGGCTTCGCGAAGGATGGCTACACCTTC. As protein: CASSPGFAKDGYTF.

The CDR3 loop reads CARSPAQGVSYNEQFF. In DNA, the CDR3 is TGTGCCAGAAGCCCAGCACAGGGCGTCTCCTACAATGAGCAGTTCTTC. The rearrangement links TRBV5-3 to TRBJ2-1; TRBD1 might be the D (6 bases). TRBV5-3 carries the ORF label, with uncertain function. V shed 4 bases and J shed 0 bases, with 14 bases lying between them. This CDR3 comprises 16 residues.

The CDR3 bases are TGTGCCATCAGTGAGGGCGCCAGCGGCCCCTACAATGAGCAGTTCTTC. Its protein is CAISEGASGPYNEQFF. The genes are TRBV10-3 and TRBJ2-1; TRBD2 might be the D (5 bases). The CDR3 contains 16 residues. The V gene's germline CDR1 is ENHRY and CDR2 SYGVKD. Trimming shortened V by 2 bases and J by 2 bases, and 13 bases separated the two germline ends.

The rearrangement links TRBV10-1 to TRBJ1-1, with 8 bases fitting TRBD1. V shed 0 bases and J 0 bases; nucleotides not matched to a gene: 9. Germline assignment: CDR1 WNHNN and CDR2 SYGVQD (reference sequence). This CDR3 has 18 residues. CDR3 loop: CASSESRDRPSMNTEAFF. The DNA for the CDR3 is TGCGCCAGCAGTGAGTCCCGGGACAGGCCCTCTATGAACACTGAAGCTTTCTTT.

The gene calls are TRBV7-9 and TRBJ2-7; possibly TRBD1 for D (6 bases). This CDR3 contains 16 residues. With 1 base removed from V and 1 base from J, the gap between germline ends came to 14 bases. Germline CDR1 reads SEHNR; CDR2 reads FQNEAQ (reference sequence). CDR3 residues: CASSLDSGAISYEQYF. Here the CDR3 DNA reads TGTGCCAGCAGCTTAGACTCAGGGGCTATTTCCTACGAGCAGTACTTC.

This rearrangement joins TRBV10-2 to TRBJ1-1; D perhaps matches TRBD1 (6 bases). Germline CDR1 and CDR2: WSHSY and SAAADI. V shed 1 base and J shed 6 bases, with 12 bases lying between them. The CDR3 sequence is 14 residues long. CDR3 residues: CASSEFRGSSEAFF. CDR3 bases: TGCGCCAGCAGTGAGTTCAGGGGATCCTCTGAAGCTTTCTTT.

This clone was observed a handful of times. The CDR3 DNA sequence: TGTGCCAGCAGTTCGGTTAGGACAGCATTAAACACTGAAGCTTTCTTT. Encoded protein: CASSSVRTALNTEAFF. This rearrangement joins TRBV28 to TRBJ1-1; weak D call: TRBD1 (6 bases). Germline V gene lookup returns CDR1 MDHEN and CDR2 SYDVKM. The CDR3 sequence is 16 residues long. Trimming left V 4 bases short and J 2 bases short, with 17 bases between.

The rearrangement links TRBV7-2 to TRBJ1-3; perhaps TRBD1 as D (5 bases). Trimming took 1 base from V and 4 from J, leaving 14 bases between them. Germline CDR1 is SGHTA and CDR2 is FQGNSA. The CDR3 spans 16 residues. The CDR3 here is CASSLVSLGAGNTIYF. In nucleotides, the CDR3 is TGTGCCAGCAGCTTAGTCTCTCTCGGGGCCGGAAACACCATATATTTT.

The chain uses TRBV6-2 or TRBV6-3 and TRBJ1-1; D ambiguous. CDR1 is MNHEY and CDR2 is SVGEGT in the germline V gene. The CDR3 runs 11 residues. Trimming took off 5 bases at V and 3 bases at J, with 4 bases between the two ends. The CDR3 DNA reads as TGTGCCAGCAGTGCAGACACTGAAGCTTTCTTT. This encodes CASSADTEAFF.

V is TRBV6-6 and J is TRBJ1-4; D remains ambiguous. CDR3 length: 14 amino acids. Germline V CDR1 and CDR2: MNHNY, SVGAGI (reference sequence). Trimming cost V 4 bases and J 3 bases, with 9 bases left between them. CDR3 amino acids: CASSSVDSNEKLFF. For the CDR3, the DNA is TGTGCCAGCAGTTCAGTGGATTCTAATGAAAAACTGTTTTTT.

The chain links TRBV2 to TRBJ2-1; no reliable D call. V was trimmed by 8 bases and J by 7 bases, leaving 6 bases between them. The CDR3 spans 10 residues. Germline V CDR1 and CDR2: SNHLY, FYNNEI. The CDR3 protein is CASEQNEQFF. The CDR3 bases are TGTGCCAGCGAGCAGAATGAGCAGTTCTTC.

V is TRBV7-2 and J is TRBJ2-3; TRBD2 matches 13 bases. The germline V gene encodes CDR1 SGHTA and CDR2 FQGNSA. After removal of 8 bases from V and 5 bases from J, the junction contained 7 bases not matched to a gene. The CDR3 totals 15 residues. DNA of the CDR3: TGTGCCAGCGGGAGGACTAGCGGGGGCCAAGATACGCAGTATTTT. This gives the protein CASGRTSGGQDTQYF.

CDR3 residues: CASSPRGTGYYEQYF. Written as DNA, the CDR3 is TGCGCCAGCAGCCCCAGAGGGACAGGATACTACGAGCAGTACTTC. The chain uses TRBV5-1 and TRBJ2-7, with TRBD1 matching 8 bases. Losses at the gene ends were 4 bases for V and 3 bases for J; bases not matched to a gene: 9. The CDR3 length is 15 residues. Germline loops: CDR1 SGHRS, CDR2 YFSETQ.

The V gene is TRBV12-5, the J gene TRBJ1-4, with D unresolved. CDR3 size: 11 residues. Trimming took off 7 bases at V and 8 bases at J, with 8 bases between the two ends. CDR1 and CDR2 (germline): LGHNT, FRNRAP. This chain's CDR3 is CASASGEKLFF. In DNA, the CDR3 is TGTGCTAGTGCCTCTGGGGAAAAACTGTTTTTT.

J is TRBJ2-5 and V is TRBV27; 10 nucleotides match TRBD2. J was trimmed by 6 bases and V by 6 bases; bases with no gene match: 16. Per germline, CDR1 MNHEY and CDR2 SMNVEV (reference sequence). This CDR3 comprises 17 residues. The CDR3 spells CASSPGAGGPGSKTQYF. The DNA of the CDR3 is TGTGCCAGCAGCCCGGGAGCGGGAGGGCCGGGGTCGAAGACCCAGTACTTC.

The rearrangement uses TRBV12-3 or TRBV12-4 and TRBJ2-5; D is perhaps TRBD1 or TRBD2 (6 bases each). The CDR3 loop spans 11 amino acids. V was shortened by 6 bases and J by 9 bases, with 11 bases between the two germline ends. For the CDR3, the DNA is TGTGCCAGCAGGGGGGGCTTGGCCCAGTACTTC. Translating it yields CASRGGLAQYF.